The 22 T cell receptor beta chains in this list originate from one sample, sequenced in a study of tumor-infiltrating lymphocytes in primary liver carcinoma. Co-extraction yielded RNA and DNA from about 20-30 mg of unsorted bulk tissue. The authors made TCR beta cDNA from 400 to 550 ng total RNA with a constant-region primer. Three nested multiplex PCR rounds of slightly modified ARM-PCR generated TCR beta libraries. Each of the first two PCR rounds ran roughly 10 cycles with TRBV1-TRBV30 forward and C-beta reverse primers. TCRdb redid the calling of the multiplex PCR reads with MiXCR, one entry per CDR3 protein. This table has tens of thousands of distinct CDR3 sequences, 69% appearing once. The sequencing sample was made of tumor-adjacent normal liver tissue. These receptors all come from a middle-aged man with primary liver carcinoma and hepatitis B virus infection.

The CDR3 loop is CASSPRLEGGGESQYF. As DNA, the CDR3 is TGTGCCAGCAGCCCGAGACTAGAGGGTGGAGGGGAGTCCCAGTACTTC. The chain is built from TRBV4-2 and TRBJ2-5, with TRBD2 as a possible D gene (6 bases). CDR3 length: 16 amino acids. Germline lookup yields CDR1 LGHNA and CDR2 YNFKEQ. V was trimmed by 4 bases and J by 9 bases, leaving 24 bases between them.

For this clonotype: The junction does not match germline at one end; this may be a read error. The chain employs TRBV29-1 and TRBJ2-5; D is undetermined. CDR1 and CDR2 from the germline V gene are SQVTM and ANQGSEA. The CDR3 is 14 residues long. In nucleotides, the CDR3 is TGCATCGTTGAACCACCAGGACCGCAAGAGACCCAGTACTTC. This translates into CIVEPPGPQETQYF.

With respect to this clonotype: A much more abundant neighbour one base away suggests this may be a read error. The rearrangement joins TRBV6-4 to TRBJ2-3, with D tentatively TRBD1 (5 bases). The germline CDR1 and CDR2 sequences are MRHNA and SNTAGT. The CDR3 has 15 amino acids. V dropped 0 bases and J dropped 5 bases, with 12 bases sitting between them. CDR3 region: CASSDSDTGVDTQYF. In DNA, the CDR3 is TGTGCCAGCAGTGACTCGGACACGGGCGTAGATACGCAGTATTTT.

This clonotype came up a few times. The chain links TRBV30 to TRBJ2-7; no definite D call. Germline values: CDR1 GTSNPN, CDR2 SVGIG (reference sequence). This CDR3 spans 12 amino acids. Between the trimmed V and J ends, which lost 0 bases and 2 bases, there was a span of 5 bases. The CDR3 loop is CAWSVHPYEQYF. The DNA of the CDR3 is TGTGCCTGGAGTGTACACCCCTACGAGCAGTACTTC.

A note on this clonotype: At one end the junction does not follow the germline gene, possibly because of a read error. The chain has TRBV6-1 and TRBJ2-3; possible D gene TRBD1, 5 bases. Germline CDR1 MNHNS, CDR2 SASEGT. This CDR3 contains 11 residues. CDR3 region: CTSRLGATQYF. The CDR3 nucleotides read TGTACCAGCAGATTAGGGGCTACGCAGTATTTC.

Comments on this clonotype: Because it lacks the conserved phenylalanine or tryptophan at the end, this CDR3 is likely a read error. The chain recombines TRBV5-4 with TRBJ2-2; D possibly corresponds to TRBD2 (6 bases). The CDR3 is made up of 16 amino acids. Germline assignment: CDR1 SGHNT and CDR2 YYREEE (reference sequence). The chain's CDR3 is CASSPDGGVDTGELFS. The CDR3 DNA is TGTGCCAGCAGCCCGGATGGCGGGGTGGACACCGGGGAACTGTTTTCT.

As concerns this clonotype: One end of the junction does not line up with germline, which may come from a read error. The V gene is TRBV11-2, the J gene TRBJ2-7, with 9 bases that match TRBD2. CDR1 is SGHAT, CDR2 FQNNGV, per germline. The CDR3 sequence is 18 residues long. The CDR3 loop reads CASSLVPGAGGRVREQYF. DNA of the CDR3: TGTGCCAGTAGCTTAGTCCCCGGGGCTGGCGGGAGGGTGCGTGAGCAGTACTTC.

Worth noting for this clonotype: A much larger clone differs by one base, so this may be a read error. The V call is TRBV5-1, the J call TRBJ2-3, with a tentative D call TRBD1 (6 bases). V dropped 4 bases and J dropped 0 bases, with 12 bases sitting between them. CDR3 length: 15 residues. Germline CDR1 is SGHRS and CDR2 is YFSETQ. The CDR3 spells CASSPGQISTDTQYF. DNA of the CDR3: TGCGCCAGCAGCCCCGGACAGATAAGCACAGATACGCAGTATTTT. Using reference TRBV5-1 and TRBJ2-3 for the parts outside the CDR3, the full variable domain is KAGVTQTPRYLIKTRGQQVTLSCSPISGHRSVSWYQQTPGQGLQFLFEYFSETQRNKGNFPGRFSGRQFSNSRSEMNVSTLELGDSALYLCASSPGQISTDTQYFGPGTRLTVL.

The sample holds a few counts of this clonotype. The conserved phenylalanine or tryptophan is not found at the CDR3 terminus, so this likely reflects a read error. Here the CDR3 reads CASRPTGSGDTQYL. The CDR3 DNA reads as TGTGCCAGCAGGCCTACAGGTTCGGGGGATACGCAGTATCTT. The rearrangement uses TRBV12-3 or TRBV12-4 and TRBJ2-3; either TRBD1 or TRBD2 may supply D (5 bases each). V gave up 6 bases and J gave up 6 bases, with 16 bases separating them. The CDR3 has 14 amino acids.

Comment on this clonotype: One end of the junction is discordant with germline, which a read error may explain. The CDR3 spells CASSQEIAGAGTGELCF. CDR3 DNA sequence: TGTGCCAGCAGCCAGGAGATAGCGGGGGCGGGCACCGGGGAGCTGTGTTTT. The V and J genes are TRBV4-2 and TRBJ2-2; 9 positions agree with TRBD2. Germline V lookup: CDR1 LGHNA, CDR2 YNFKEQ. This CDR3 comprises 17 residues.

This clonotype was seen repeatedly, ten times or more. Germline is not matched at one junction end, which may reflect a read error. V usage is TRBV6-1 and J usage is TRBJ1-6; no reliable D call. Germline V lookup: CDR1 MNHNS, CDR2 SASEGT. This CDR3 contains 11 residues. CDR3 DNA: TGTGCCGGCAGTGGATGGTCACCCCTCCACTTT. Translating gives CAGSGWSPLHF.

This clonotype was observed a single time. CDR3: CASSLTDPTCEQYF. The CDR3 DNA reads as TGTGCCAGCAGCTTAACTGACCCTACCTGCGAGCAGTACTTC. This sequence joins TRBV11-2 and TRBJ2-7; no clear D gene. This CDR3 region has 14 residues. The germline CDR1 and CDR2 sequences are SGHAT and FQNNGV. With 2 bases removed from V and 6 bases from J, the gap between germline ends came to 14 bases.

Regarding this clonotype: A junction boundary mismatches the germline segment, possibly from a read error. The rearrangement joins TRBV4-2 to TRBJ2-7; D is unresolved. The CDR3 spans 16 residues. Germline V CDR1 and CDR2: LGHNA, YNFKEQ. CDR3 sequence reads: CASSQAASAVSYEQCF. The CDR3 DNA is TGTGCCAGCAGCCAAGCGGCTAGTGCTGTTTCCTACGAGCAGTGCTTC.

In this sample, this clonotype turned up many times. This chain joins TRBV5-1 and TRBJ1-1; TRBD1 might be the D (5 bases). The CDR3 sequence is 14 residues long. Germline-derived CDR1 and CDR2 are SGHRS and YFSETQ. The V end lost 4 bases, the J end lost 0 bases, and 10 bases lay between the germline ends. CDR3 nucleotides: TGCGCCAGCAGCACGGGACTGATGAACACTGAAGCTTTCTTT. This translates into CASSTGLMNTEAFF.

This clonotype has only one observation. One end of the junction fails to match germline, which may point to a read error. The rearrangement uses TRBV4-3 and TRBJ1-3; D unclear. The germline gives CDR1 LGHNA, CDR2 YSLEER. CDR3 length equals 14 residues. The CDR3 nucleotides are TGCGCCATCAGCCAAGGTCAGCCTGGAAACACCATATATTTT. Amino acids: CAISQGQPGNTIYF.

Judged by abundance, this clonotype is medium-sized. The chain is built from TRBV4-3 and TRBJ2-2; D uncertain. Germline V gene sequence: CDR1 LGHNA, CDR2 YSLEER. This CDR3 has 12 amino acids. V was shortened by 6 bases and J by 5 bases, with 7 bases between the two germline ends. CDR3 sequence: CASRDDTGELFF. The CDR3 bases are TGCGCCAGCAGAGACGATACCGGGGAGCTGTTTTTT.

As to this clonotype: This may stem from a read error, because a much larger clone lies one nucleotide away. This sequence joins TRBV5-1 and TRBJ2-3, with TRBD2 matching over 7 bases. CDR3 length equals 16 residues. Germline V gene data show CDR1 as SGHRS and CDR2 as YFSETQ. CDR3 protein: CVSSTLGAGEADTQYF. The CDR3 nucleotides are TGCGTCAGCAGCACCCTCGGGGCGGGAGAAGCAGATACGCAGTATTTT.

About this clonotype itself: Given a much more abundant clone one base away, this may be a read error. The chain joins TRBV29-1 to TRBJ2-7; TRBD1 matches 8 bases. With V trimmed by 6 bases and J by 2 bases, 6 bases remained unmatched. CDR1 and CDR2 from the germline V gene are SQVTM and ANQGSEA. The CDR3 sequence is 13 residues long. The CDR3 loop is CSVRGQDPYEQYF. CDR3 DNA: TGCAGCGTCCGGGGACAGGACCCCTACGAGCAGTACTTC.

The chain has TRBV4-3 and TRBJ2-2, with D possibly TRBD1 on 6 matching bases. Trimming took off 0 bases at V and 9 bases at J, with 17 bases between the two ends. The length of the CDR3 is 16 residues. Germline loops: CDR1 LGHNA, CDR2 YSLEER. CDR3: CASSQDLGHSNRELFF. The CDR3 DNA reads TGCGCCAGCAGCCAAGATCTGGGACATTCAAACAGGGAGCTGTTTTTT.

Regarding this clonotype: The junction does not match germline at one end; this may be a read error. This sequence joins TRBV11-2 and TRBJ1-1; 7 bases agree with TRBD1. This CDR3 has 11 residues. Germline CDR1 is SGHAT and CDR2 is FQNNGV. The chain's CDR3 is CANSWDRQTFF. In nucleotides, the CDR3 is TGTGCCAACAGCTGGGACAGACAAACTTTCTTT.

The chain links TRBV12-3 or TRBV12-4 to TRBJ2-7; weak D call: TRBD2 (6 bases). There are 15 residues in the CDR3. The V end was cut by 7 bases, the J end by 1 base, with 17 bases between. CDR3 region: CASTMGTGGSYEQYF. CDR3 DNA sequence: TGTGCCAGCACTATGGGGACTGGGGGATCCTACGAGCAGTACTTC.

As to this clonotype: One base away lies a much larger clone, so this may be a sequencing read error. The V call is TRBV11-2, the J call TRBJ2-3, with 7 bases aligning to TRBD2. The CDR3 loop spans 17 amino acids. The V gene end was trimmed by 5 bases and the J gene end by 5 bases; junction bases not matched to a gene: 16. Germline assignment: CDR1 SGHAT and CDR2 FQNNGV. This CDR3 is CASSPNRGSWLRDTQYF. The CDR3 DNA follows: TGTGCCAGCAGCCCGAATCGCGGGAGCTGGTTACGAGATACGCAGTATTTT.